The next 19 T cell receptor beta chains were all read from a single sample in a study of T cells in localized non-small cell lung cancer. The assay was immunoSEQ multiplex PCR, and TCRdb's table has in-frame clones only and misses some. The table includes roughly 15,000 clones, approximately 85% detected once. Sequenced material: peripheral blood, taken before any cancer treatment. The source of these receptors is a woman aged 35 to 75 with stage I lung adenocarcinoma.

V gene TRBV27 combines with J gene TRBJ1-2, with D perhaps matching TRBD1 (6 bases). Looked up from germline, CDR1 is MNHEY and CDR2 is SMNVEV (reference sequence). V lost 2 bases to trimming and J lost 7 bases, with 11 bases between them. The CDR3 is 13 amino acids. The CDR3 loop reads CASSLIQGGGYTF. The CDR3 nucleotides are TGTGCCAGCAGTTTAATACAGGGCGGTGGCTACACCTTC.

V and J are TRBV29-1 and TRBJ2-3; 11 bases are a match to TRBD1. This CDR3 is built from 13 residues. V was clipped by 5 bases and J by 4 bases; unmatched bases: 2. Germline CDR1 reads SQVTM; CDR2 reads ANQGSEA. CDR3 sequence: CSVPGQGADTQYF. In nucleotides, the CDR3 is TGCAGCGTTCCGGGACAGGGGGCAGATACGCAGTATTTT.

The CDR3 is CASSRKGADNEQFF. The CDR3 bases are TGTGCCAGCAGCCGTAAGGGGGCCGACAATGAGCAGTTCTTC. The rearrangement joins TRBV14 to TRBJ2-1; TRBD1 aligns across 7 bases. Germline loops: CDR1 SGHDN, CDR2 FVKESK. J was trimmed by 5 bases and V by 4 bases; bases with no gene match: 5. The CDR3 totals 14 residues.

The V gene is TRBV19, the J gene TRBJ1-3, with unresolved D. V lost 2 bases, J lost 4 bases, and 9 bases lay in between. Per the germline V gene, CDR1 is LNHDA and CDR2 is SQIVND (reference sequence). The CDR3 sequence is 14 residues long. The CDR3 bases are TGTGCCAGTAGTATACGACATTCCGGAAACACCATATATTTT. Protein product: CASSIRHSGNTIYF. Combining the CDR3 with reference TRBV19 and TRBJ1-3 gives the whole variable domain DGGITQSPKYLFRKEGQNVTLSCEQNLNHDAMYWYRQDPGQGLRLIYYSQIVNDFQKGDIAEGYSVSREKKESFPLTVTSAQKNPTAFYLCASSIRHSGNTIYFGEGSWLTVV.

J is TRBJ1-2 and V is TRBV5-1; D not resolved. V lost 2 bases, J lost 2 bases, and 4 bases lay in between. This CDR3 has 12 residues. In germline, CDR1 is SGHRS, CDR2 YFSETQ. CDR3 DNA sequence: TGCGCCAGCAGCTTCCAGAACTATGGCTACACCTTC. Amino acid sequence: CASSFQNYGYTF.

The genes are TRBV28 and TRBJ2-7; 11 bases agree with TRBD2. The germline V gene encodes CDR1 MDHEN and CDR2 SYDVKM. V gave up 6 bases and J gave up 4 bases; unmatched junction bases: 5. The CDR3 is made up of 14 amino acids. The CDR3 DNA follows: TGTGCCAGCAGGGGTAGCGGGGGGGCTTACGAGCAGTACTTC. Translation: CASRGSGGAYEQYF.

The genes are TRBV7-2 and TRBJ1-4; a weak D match, TRBD1 (5 bases). The CDR3 covers 14 residues. Germline V lookup: CDR1 SGHTA, CDR2 FQGNSA. Trimming pared 3 bases from V and 5 bases from J, leaving 10 bases between. CDR3 residues: CASSFLGPNEKLFF. CDR3 nucleotide sequence: TGTGCCAGCAGCTTTTTGGGACCCAATGAAAAACTGTTTTTT.

The rearrangement joins TRBV5-5 to TRBJ2-5; no clear D gene. The CDR3 length is 15 residues. V was trimmed by 0 bases and J by 6 bases, leaving 15 bases between them. Germline assignment: CDR1 SGHKS and CDR2 YYEKEE (reference sequence). For the CDR3, the DNA is TGTGCCAGCAGCTTGGAAACTTCTGGTTTAAAGACCCAGTACTTC. Translation gives CASSLETSGLKTQYF.

The chain employs TRBV18 and TRBJ1-1; 8 bases line up with TRBD1. The CDR3 is made up of 15 amino acids. The germline CDR1 and CDR2 sequences are KGHSH and LQKENI. V trimming: 4 bases; J trimming: 1 base; junction bases outside the gene matches: 5. For the CDR3, the DNA is TGTGCCAGCTCACGACAGGGGACCCAGAACACTGAAGCTTTCTTT. Its protein product is CASSRQGTQNTEAFF. The entire variable domain, with the rest obtained from reference TRBV18 and TRBJ1-1, is as follows: NAGVMQNPRHLVRRRGQEARLRCSPMKGHSHVYWYRQLPEEGLKFMVYLQKENIIDESGMPKERFSAEFPKEGPSILRIQQVVRGDSAAYFCASSRQGTQNTEAFFGQGTRLTVV.

The chain joins TRBV5-6 to TRBJ1-5; D remains unclear. The CDR3 is made up of 15 amino acids. Trimming left V 2 bases short and J 0 bases short, with 9 bases between. Germline V gives CDR1 SGHDT, CDR2 YYEEEE. CDR3 protein: CASSLSEYSNQPQHF. CDR3 coding DNA: TGTGCCAGCAGCTTATCGGAGTATAGCAATCAGCCCCAGCATTTT.

The sample holds a few counts of this clone. At one end the junction does not follow the germline gene, possibly because of a read error. The V and J genes are TRBV7-7 and TRBJ2-5, with unresolved D. Germline-derived CDR1 and CDR2 are SSHAT and FNYEAQ (reference sequence). This CDR3 has 15 amino acids. DNA for the CDR3: TGTGCTAGCAGCGTAGGGCGAGTCGTGAGGGAGACCCAGTACTTC. This translates into CASSVGRVVRETQYF.

Only one count was recorded for this clone. The rearrangement joins TRBV5-4 to TRBJ1-2, with D perhaps matching TRBD1 (5 bases). Trimming cost V 1 base and J 4 bases, with 14 bases left between them. Per the germline V gene, CDR1 is SGHNT and CDR2 is YYREEE (reference sequence). The CDR3 runs 15 residues. CDR3 residues: CASSLPGAAGYGYTF. The DNA of the CDR3 is TGTGCCAGCAGCTTGCCCGGGGCGGCGGGCTATGGCTACACCTTC.

V usage is TRBV7-2 and J usage is TRBJ1-2; the D gene is possibly TRBD1 (5 bases). V was cut by 1 base and J by 5 bases, with 23 bases left in between. Germline V gene data show CDR1 as SGHTA and CDR2 as FQGNSA. The CDR3 extends over 18 amino acids. The CDR3 sequence is CASSLVPLQSGRGYGYTF. DNA of the CDR3: TGTGCCAGCAGCTTAGTACCCTTACAATCAGGGAGGGGATATGGCTACACCTTC.

This sequence joins TRBV11-3 and TRBJ2-1; D could derive from TRBD1 or TRBD2 (6 bases each). The CDR3 has 15 residues. The germline CDR1 and CDR2 sequences are SGHNT and YENEEA. V dropped 3 bases and J dropped 0 bases, with 9 bases sitting between them. As DNA, the CDR3 is TGTGCCAGCAGCTTTGGGGGGCTCTCCTACAATGAGCAGTTCTTC. This sequence encodes CASSFGGLSYNEQFF.

The V call is TRBV6-6, the J call TRBJ1-1, with a weak D call TRBD1 (5 bases). The CDR3 sequence is 13 residues long. CDR1 and CDR2 from the germline V gene are MNHNY and SVGAGI (reference sequence). V lost 4 bases and J lost 7, with 13 bases in between. The CDR3, as DNA: TGTGCCAGCAGTTTCGGGCAGGGAAATGAAGCTTTCTTT. Protein sequence: CASSFGQGNEAFF.

The rearrangement joins TRBV28 to TRBJ2-7; TRBD1 matches 7 bases. From germline, CDR1 is MDHEN and CDR2 SYDVKM. Germline trimming cut 3 bases from V and 5 bases from J; bases unmatched to any gene: 7. The CDR3 spans 14 residues. CDR3 sequence (DNA): TGTGCCAGCAGTTTTAGACAGGGACGGCACGAGCAGTACTTC. Translated, it gives CASSFRQGRHEQYF.

The CDR3 region is CASSLWGGRNADTQYF. The CDR3 DNA follows: TGTGCCAGCAGCCTCTGGGGCGGAAGGAACGCAGATACGCAGTATTTT. This rearrangement joins TRBV7-3 to TRBJ2-3; TRBD1 might be the D (5 bases). Trimming removed 5 bases from V and 4 bases from J, with 19 bases in between. The CDR3 is 16 amino acids. Germline-derived CDR1 and CDR2 are SGHTA and FQGTGA.

The V and J genes are TRBV6-5 and TRBJ2-7, with D tentatively TRBD1 (6 bases). V lost 0 bases and J lost 6, with 15 bases in between. Germline loops: CDR1 MNHEY, CDR2 SVGAGI. CDR3 size: 15 residues. In DNA, the CDR3 is TGTGCCAGCAGTTACTCGTTCGCCGGACAGTTCGAGCAGTACTTC. Encoded protein: CASSYSFAGQFEQYF.

The gene calls are TRBV5-5 and TRBJ1-2; tentatively, D is TRBD1 (6 bases). The V end lost 0 bases, the J end lost 7 bases, and 13 bases lay between the germline ends. The CDR3 sequence is 14 residues long. Germline V gene data show CDR1 as SGHKS and CDR2 as YYEKEE (reference sequence). The CDR3 nucleotides are TGTGCCAGCAGCTTGGCCGGGCAGGGGCCTGGCTACACCTTC. It encodes CASSLAGQGPGYTF.